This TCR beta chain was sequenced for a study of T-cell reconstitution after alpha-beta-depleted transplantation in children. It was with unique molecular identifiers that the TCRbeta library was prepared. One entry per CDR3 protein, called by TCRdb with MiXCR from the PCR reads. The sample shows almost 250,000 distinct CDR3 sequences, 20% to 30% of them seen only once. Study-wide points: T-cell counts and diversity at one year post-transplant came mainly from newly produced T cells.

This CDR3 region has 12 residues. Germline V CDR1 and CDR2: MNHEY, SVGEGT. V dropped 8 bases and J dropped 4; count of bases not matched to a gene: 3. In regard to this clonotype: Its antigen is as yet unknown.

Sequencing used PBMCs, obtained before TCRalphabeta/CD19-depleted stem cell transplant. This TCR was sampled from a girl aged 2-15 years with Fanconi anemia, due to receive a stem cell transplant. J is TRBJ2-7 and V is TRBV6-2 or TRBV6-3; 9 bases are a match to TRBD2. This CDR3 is CASGLAGYEQYF. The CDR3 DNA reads TGTGCCAGCGGGCTAGCGGGGTACGAGCAGTACTTC.